This TCR beta chain comes out of a study of T cell repertoires in cytomegalovirus infection. TCRdb reanalysed the reads using MiXCR and keeps one entry per CDR3 protein. The sample yields about 320,000 distinct CDR3 sequences, around 9.5% seen once. V was pared by 2 bases and J by 6 bases, with 11 bases between. The CDR3 consists of 14 residues. In germline, CDR1 is MNHNY, CDR2 SVGAGI (reference sequence). The clonotype originates from a human donor in good health (CMV status not recorded). Some clones in this sample may be carry-over from other donors' samples. Sequencing used PBMCs. J is TRBJ1-5 and V is TRBV6-6, with D tentatively TRBD1 (6 bases). The CDR3 DNA reads TGTGCCAGCAGTTACCCCGGACAGTTTCAGCCCCAGCATTTT. Its protein product is CASSYPGQFQPQHF.